This T cell receptor (beta chain) was sequenced during a study of graft-versus-host responses after intestinal transplantation. Using immunoSEQ multiplex PCR, the repertoire was profiled, and TCRdb retains in-frame clones only, with some absent. In the table there are thousands of clones, approximately 30% of which are singletons. The responders that had proliferated, CFSE-low CD3+CD4+ and CD3+CD8+ cells, were sorted after the reaction. The CDR3 runs to 18 residues. The sequences come from alloreactive CD4+ T cells from a mixed lymphocyte reaction culture, collected before intestinal transplant. This sample's subset: CFSE-low proliferating T cells sorted from roughly six-day pre-transplant mixed lymphocyte reaction (GvH or HvG direction). The sequence came from a human patient who received an intestinal transplant. J is TRBJ2-7 and V is TRBV21-1; the table assigns TRBD1, which was not confirmed against the DNA. TRBV21-1 is a documented pseudogene. The CDR3 coding sequence is TGTGCCAGCAGCAAAATCCGCCTCTCCGGGACAGTGAGCTACGAGCAGTACTTC. Translated: CASSKIRLSGTVSYEQYF.